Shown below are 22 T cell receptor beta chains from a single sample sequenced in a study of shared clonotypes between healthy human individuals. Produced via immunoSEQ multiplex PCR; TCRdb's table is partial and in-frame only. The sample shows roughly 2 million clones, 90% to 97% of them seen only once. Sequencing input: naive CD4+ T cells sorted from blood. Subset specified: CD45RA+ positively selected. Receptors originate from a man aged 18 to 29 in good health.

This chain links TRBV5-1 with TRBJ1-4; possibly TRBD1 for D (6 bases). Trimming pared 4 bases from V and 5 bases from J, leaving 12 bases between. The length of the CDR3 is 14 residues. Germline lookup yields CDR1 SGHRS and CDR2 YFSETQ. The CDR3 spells CASSHREFNEKLFF. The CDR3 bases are TGCGCCAGCAGCCACAGGGAATTCAATGAAAAACTGTTTTTT.

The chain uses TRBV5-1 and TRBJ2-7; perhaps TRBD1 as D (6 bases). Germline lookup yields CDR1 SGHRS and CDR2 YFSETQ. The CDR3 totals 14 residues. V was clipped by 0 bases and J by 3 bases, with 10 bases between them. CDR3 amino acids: CASSLDRDIYEQYF. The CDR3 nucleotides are TGCGCCAGCAGCTTGGACCGGGACATCTACGAGCAGTACTTC.

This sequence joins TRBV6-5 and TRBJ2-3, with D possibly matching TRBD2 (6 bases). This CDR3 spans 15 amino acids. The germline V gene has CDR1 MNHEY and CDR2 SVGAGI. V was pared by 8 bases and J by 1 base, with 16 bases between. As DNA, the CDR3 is TGTGCCAGCTCCGCCGGGACTCCCGGCACAGATACGCAGTATTTT. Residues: CASSAGTPGTDTQYF.

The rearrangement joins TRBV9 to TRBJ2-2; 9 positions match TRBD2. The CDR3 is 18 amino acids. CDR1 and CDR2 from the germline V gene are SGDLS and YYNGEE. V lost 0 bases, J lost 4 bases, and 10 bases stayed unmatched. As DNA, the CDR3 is TGTGCCAGCAGCGTAGGTCCTAGCGGGAAGGTGGCCACCGGGGAGCTGTTTTTT. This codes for CASSVGPSGKVATGELFF.

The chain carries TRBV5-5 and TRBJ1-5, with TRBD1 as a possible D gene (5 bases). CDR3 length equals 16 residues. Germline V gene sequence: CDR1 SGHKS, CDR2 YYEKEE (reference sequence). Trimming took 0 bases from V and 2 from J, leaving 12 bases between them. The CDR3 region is CASSLGAGGGNQPQHF. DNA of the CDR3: TGTGCCAGCAGCTTGGGGGCCGGGGGTGGCAATCAGCCCCAGCATTTT.

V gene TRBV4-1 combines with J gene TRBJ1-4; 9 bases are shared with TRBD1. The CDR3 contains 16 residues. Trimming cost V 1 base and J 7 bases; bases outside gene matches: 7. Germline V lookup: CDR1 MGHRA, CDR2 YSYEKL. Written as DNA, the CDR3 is TGCGCCAGCAGCCAAGGACAGGGGACAGGGAGTGAAAAACTGTTTTTT. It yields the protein CASSQGQGTGSEKLFF.

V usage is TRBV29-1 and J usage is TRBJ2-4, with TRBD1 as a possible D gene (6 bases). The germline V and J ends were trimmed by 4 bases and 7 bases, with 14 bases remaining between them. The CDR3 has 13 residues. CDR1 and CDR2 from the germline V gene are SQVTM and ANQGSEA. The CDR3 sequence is CSVVTGSSNIQYF. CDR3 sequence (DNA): TGCAGCGTTGTAACAGGGTCAAGCAACATTCAGTACTTC.

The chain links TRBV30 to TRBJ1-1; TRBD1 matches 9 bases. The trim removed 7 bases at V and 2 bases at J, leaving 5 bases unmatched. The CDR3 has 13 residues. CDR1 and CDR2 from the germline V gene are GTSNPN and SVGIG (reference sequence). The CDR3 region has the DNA TGTGCCTCCCCGGGACAGGGTAACACTGAAGCTTTCTTT. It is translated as CASPGQGNTEAFF. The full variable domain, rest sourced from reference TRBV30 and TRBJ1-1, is SQTIHQWPATLVQPVGSPLSLECTVEGTSNPNLYWYRQAAGRGLQLLFYSVGIGQISSEVPQNLSASRPQDRQFILSSKKLLLSDSGFYLCASPGQGNTEAFFGQGTRLTVV.

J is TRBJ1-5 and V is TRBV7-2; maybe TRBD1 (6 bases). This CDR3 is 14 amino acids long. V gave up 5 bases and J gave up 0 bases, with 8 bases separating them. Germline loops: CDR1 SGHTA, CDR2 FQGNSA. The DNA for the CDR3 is TGTGCCAGCAGCCCAGGGGATAGCAATCAGCCCCAGCATTTT. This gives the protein CASSPGDSNQPQHF.

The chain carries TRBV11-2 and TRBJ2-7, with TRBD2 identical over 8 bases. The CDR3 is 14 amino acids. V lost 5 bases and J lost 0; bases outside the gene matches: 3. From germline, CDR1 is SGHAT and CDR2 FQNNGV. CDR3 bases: TGTGCCAGCAGCCGCAGCGGGAGCTCCTACGAGCAGTACTTC. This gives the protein CASSRSGSSYEQYF.

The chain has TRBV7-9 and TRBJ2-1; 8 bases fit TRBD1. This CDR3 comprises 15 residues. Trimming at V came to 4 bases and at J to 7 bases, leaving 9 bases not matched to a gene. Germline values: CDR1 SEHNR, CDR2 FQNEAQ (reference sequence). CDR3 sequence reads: CASSSGQGPTNEQFF. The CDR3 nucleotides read TGTGCCAGCAGCTCCGGACAGGGACCAACAAATGAGCAGTTCTTC. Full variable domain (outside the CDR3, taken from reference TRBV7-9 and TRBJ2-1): DTGVSQNPRHKITKRGQNVTFRCDPISEHNRLYWYRQTLGQGPEFLTYFQNEAQLEKSRLLSDRFSAERPKGSFSTLEIQRTEQGDSAMYLCASSSGQGPTNEQFFGPGTRLTVL.

In DNA, the CDR3 is TGCGCCAGCAGCTACGTAAGCTCCGGGGCTCCTAGCACAGATACGCAGTATTTT. The encoded protein is CASSYVSSGAPSTDTQYF. This chain joins TRBV5-1 and TRBJ2-3; D could derive from TRBD1 or TRBD2 (5 bases each). CDR3 length: 18 residues. CDR1 and CDR2 (germline): SGHRS, YFSETQ. The germline V and J ends were trimmed by 3 bases and 0 bases, with 20 bases remaining between them.

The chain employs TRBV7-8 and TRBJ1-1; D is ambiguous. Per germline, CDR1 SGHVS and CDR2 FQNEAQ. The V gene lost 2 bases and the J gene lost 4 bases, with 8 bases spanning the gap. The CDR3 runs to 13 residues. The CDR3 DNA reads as TGTGCCAGCAGCTTAAGAGGGAGCACTGAAGCTTTCTTT. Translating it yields CASSLRGSTEAFF.

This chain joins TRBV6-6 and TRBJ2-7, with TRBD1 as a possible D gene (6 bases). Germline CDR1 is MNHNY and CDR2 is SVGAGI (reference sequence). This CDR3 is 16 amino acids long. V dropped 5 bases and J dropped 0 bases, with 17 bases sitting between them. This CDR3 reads CASSQGTGWSSYEQYF. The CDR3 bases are TGTGCCAGCAGTCAAGGTACAGGGTGGAGCTCCTACGAGCAGTACTTC.

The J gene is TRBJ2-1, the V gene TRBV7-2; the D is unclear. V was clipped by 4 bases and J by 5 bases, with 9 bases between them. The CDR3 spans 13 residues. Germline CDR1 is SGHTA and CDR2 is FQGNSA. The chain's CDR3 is CASSYPLNNEQFF. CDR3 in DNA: TGTGCCAGCAGCTACCCCCTCAACAATGAGCAGTTCTTC.

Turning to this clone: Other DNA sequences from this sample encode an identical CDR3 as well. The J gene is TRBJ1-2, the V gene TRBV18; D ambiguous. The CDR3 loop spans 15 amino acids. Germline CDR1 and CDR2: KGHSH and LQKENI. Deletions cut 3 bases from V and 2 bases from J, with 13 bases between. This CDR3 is CASSPDRTANYGYTF. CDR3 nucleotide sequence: TGTGCCAGCTCACCCGATAGGACGGCCAACTATGGCTACACCTTC.

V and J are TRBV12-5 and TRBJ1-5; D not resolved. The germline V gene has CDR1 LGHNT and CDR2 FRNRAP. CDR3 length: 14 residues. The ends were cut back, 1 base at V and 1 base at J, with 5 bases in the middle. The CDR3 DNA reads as TGTGCTAGTGGTTTGGGACTAAGCAATCAGCCCCAGCATTTT. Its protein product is CASGLGLSNQPQHF.

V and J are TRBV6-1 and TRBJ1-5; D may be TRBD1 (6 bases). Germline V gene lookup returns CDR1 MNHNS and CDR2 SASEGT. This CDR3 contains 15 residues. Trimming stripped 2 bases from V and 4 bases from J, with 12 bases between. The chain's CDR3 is CASSERIGGNQPQHF. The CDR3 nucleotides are TGTGCCAGCAGTGAAAGGATAGGGGGAAATCAGCCCCAGCATTTT.

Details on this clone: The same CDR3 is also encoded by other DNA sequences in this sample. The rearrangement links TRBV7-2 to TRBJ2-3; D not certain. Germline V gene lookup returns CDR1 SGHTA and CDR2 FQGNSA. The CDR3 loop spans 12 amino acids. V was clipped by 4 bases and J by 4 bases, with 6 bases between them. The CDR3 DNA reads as TGTGCCAGCAGCTCTCTTTCAGATACGCAGTATTTT. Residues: CASSSLSDTQYF.

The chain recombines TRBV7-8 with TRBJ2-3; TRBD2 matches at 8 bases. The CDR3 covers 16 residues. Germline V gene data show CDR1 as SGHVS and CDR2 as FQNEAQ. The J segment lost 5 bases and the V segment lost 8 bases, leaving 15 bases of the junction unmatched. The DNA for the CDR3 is TGTGCCAGCGGCAGACCGGGACTAGTTTTTGGAGATACGCAGTATTTT. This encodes CASGRPGLVFGDTQYF.

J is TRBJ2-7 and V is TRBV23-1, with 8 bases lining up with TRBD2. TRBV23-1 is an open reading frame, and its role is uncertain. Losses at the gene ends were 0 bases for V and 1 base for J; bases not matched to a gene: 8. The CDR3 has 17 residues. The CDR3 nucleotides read TGCGCCAGCAGTCAATCCGGTCGGACTAGCCTATCCTACGAGCAGTACTTC. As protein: CASSQSGRTSLSYEQYF.

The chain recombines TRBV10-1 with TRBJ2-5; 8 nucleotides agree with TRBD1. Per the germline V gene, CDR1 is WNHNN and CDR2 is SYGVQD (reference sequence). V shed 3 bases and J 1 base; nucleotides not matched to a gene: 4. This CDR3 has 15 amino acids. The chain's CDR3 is CASSEGQGRQETQYF. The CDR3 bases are TGCGCCAGCAGTGAAGGACAGGGACGCCAAGAGACCCAGTACTTC.